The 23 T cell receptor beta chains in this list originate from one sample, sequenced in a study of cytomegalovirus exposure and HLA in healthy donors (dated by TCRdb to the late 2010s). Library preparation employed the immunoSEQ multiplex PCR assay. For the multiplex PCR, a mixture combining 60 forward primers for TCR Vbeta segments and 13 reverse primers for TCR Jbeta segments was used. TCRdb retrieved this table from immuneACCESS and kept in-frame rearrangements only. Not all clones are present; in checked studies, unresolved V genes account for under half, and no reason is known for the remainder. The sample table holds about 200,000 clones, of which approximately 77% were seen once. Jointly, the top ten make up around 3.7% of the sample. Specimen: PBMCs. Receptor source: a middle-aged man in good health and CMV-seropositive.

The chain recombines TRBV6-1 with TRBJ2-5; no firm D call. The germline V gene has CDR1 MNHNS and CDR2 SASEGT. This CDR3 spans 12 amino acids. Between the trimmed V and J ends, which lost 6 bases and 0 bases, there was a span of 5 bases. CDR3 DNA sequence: TGTGCCAGCAGCCGGGACCAAGAGACCCAGTACTTC. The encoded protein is CASSRDQETQYF.

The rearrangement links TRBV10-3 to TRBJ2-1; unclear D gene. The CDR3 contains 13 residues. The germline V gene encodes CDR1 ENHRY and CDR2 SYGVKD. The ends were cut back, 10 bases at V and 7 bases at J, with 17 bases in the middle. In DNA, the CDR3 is TGTGCCACCGCGAATAATCGATTGAATGAGCAGTTCTTC. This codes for CATANNRLNEQFF.

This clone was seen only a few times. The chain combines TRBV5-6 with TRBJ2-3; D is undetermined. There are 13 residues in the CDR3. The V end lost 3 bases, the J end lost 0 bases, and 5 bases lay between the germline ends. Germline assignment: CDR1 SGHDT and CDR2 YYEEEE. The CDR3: CASSSTSTDTQYF. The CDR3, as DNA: TGTGCCAGCAGCTCGACTAGCACAGATACGCAGTATTTT.

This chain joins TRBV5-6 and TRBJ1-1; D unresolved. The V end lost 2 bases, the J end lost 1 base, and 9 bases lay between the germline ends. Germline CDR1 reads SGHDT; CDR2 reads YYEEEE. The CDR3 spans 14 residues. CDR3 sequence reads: CASSFGLGNTEAFF. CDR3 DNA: TGTGCCAGCAGCTTCGGACTGGGGAACACTGAAGCTTTCTTT.

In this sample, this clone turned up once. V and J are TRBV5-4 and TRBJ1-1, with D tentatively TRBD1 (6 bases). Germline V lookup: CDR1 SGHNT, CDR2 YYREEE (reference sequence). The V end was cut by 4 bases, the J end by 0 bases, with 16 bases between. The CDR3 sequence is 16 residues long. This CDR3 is CASSRLQGRMNTEAFF. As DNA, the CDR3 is TGTGCCAGCAGCCGACTACAGGGACGTATGAACACTGAAGCTTTCTTT.

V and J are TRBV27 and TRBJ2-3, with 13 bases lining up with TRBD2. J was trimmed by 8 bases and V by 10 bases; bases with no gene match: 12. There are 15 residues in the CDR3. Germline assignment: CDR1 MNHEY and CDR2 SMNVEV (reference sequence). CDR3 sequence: CATRTSGGQGGTQYF. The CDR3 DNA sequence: TGTGCCACCCGGACTAGCGGGGGCCAAGGAGGTACGCAGTATTTT.

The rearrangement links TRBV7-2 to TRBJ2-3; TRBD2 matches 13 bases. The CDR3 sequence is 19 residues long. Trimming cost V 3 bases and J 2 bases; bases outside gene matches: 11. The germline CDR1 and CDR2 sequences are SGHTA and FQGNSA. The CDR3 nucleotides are TGTGCCAGCAGCTTGCCAAGGACTAGCGGGAGAGCTACCACAGATACGCAGTATTTT. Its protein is CASSLPRTSGRATTDTQYF.

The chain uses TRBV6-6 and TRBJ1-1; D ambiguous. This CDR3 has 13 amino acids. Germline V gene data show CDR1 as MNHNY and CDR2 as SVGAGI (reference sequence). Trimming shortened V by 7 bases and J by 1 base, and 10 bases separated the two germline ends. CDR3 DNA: TGTGCCAGCAATAGACGGGAGAACACTGAAGCTTTCTTT. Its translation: CASNRRENTEAFF.

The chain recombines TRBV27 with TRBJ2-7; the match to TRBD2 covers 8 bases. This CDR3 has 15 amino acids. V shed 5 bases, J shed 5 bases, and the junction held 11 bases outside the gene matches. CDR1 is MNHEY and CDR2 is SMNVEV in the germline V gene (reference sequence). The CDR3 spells CASSTSSGRKNEQYF. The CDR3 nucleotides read TGTGCCAGCAGTACATCGAGCGGGAGAAAGAACGAGCAGTACTTC.

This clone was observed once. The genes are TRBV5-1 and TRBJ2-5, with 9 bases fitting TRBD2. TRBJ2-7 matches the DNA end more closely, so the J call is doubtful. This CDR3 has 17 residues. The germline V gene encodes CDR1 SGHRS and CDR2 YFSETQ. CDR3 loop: CASSLALAGPNSYEQYF. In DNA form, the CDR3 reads TGCGCCAGCAGCTTGGCGCTAGCGGGACCCAACTCCTACGAGCAGTACTTC.

DNA of the CDR3: TGCAGCGTTTCGGGAGGGTCAGGAGGTGGAGGCACAAAGGGTGAGCAGTTCTTC. It specifies CSVSGGSGGGGTKGEQFF. The chain uses TRBV29-1 and TRBJ2-1; 8 bases align to TRBD2. Trimming at V came to 5 bases and at J to 9 bases, leaving 24 bases not matched to a gene. The CDR3 extends over 18 amino acids. In germline, CDR1 is SQVTM, CDR2 ANQGSEA.

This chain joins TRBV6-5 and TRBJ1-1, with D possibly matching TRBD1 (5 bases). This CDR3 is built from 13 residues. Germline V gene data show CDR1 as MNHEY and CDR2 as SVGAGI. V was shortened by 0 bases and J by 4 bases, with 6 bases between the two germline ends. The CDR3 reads CASSYSGGTEAFF. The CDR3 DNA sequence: TGTGCCAGCAGTTACTCGGGGGGCACTGAAGCTTTCTTT.

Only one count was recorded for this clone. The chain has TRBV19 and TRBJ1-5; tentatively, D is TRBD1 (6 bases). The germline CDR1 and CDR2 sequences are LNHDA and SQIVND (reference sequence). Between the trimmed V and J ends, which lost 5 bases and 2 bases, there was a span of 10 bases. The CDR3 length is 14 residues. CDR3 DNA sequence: TGTGCCAGTAGTTCAGGGGCGGGCAATCAGCCCCAGCATTTT. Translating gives CASSSGAGNQPQHF. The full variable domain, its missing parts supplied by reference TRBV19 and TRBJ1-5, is DGGITQSPKYLFRKEGQNVTLSCEQNLNHDAMYWYRQDPGQGLRLIYYSQIVNDFQKGDIAEGYSVSREKKESFPLTVTSAQKNPTAFYLCASSSGAGNQPQHFGDGTRLSIL.

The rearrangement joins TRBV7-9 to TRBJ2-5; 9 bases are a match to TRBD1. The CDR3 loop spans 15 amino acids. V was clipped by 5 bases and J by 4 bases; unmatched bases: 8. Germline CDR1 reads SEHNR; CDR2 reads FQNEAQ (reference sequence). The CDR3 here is CASSPRTGAVETQYF. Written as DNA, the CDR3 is TGTGCCAGCAGCCCCAGGACAGGGGCCGTAGAGACCCAGTACTTC.

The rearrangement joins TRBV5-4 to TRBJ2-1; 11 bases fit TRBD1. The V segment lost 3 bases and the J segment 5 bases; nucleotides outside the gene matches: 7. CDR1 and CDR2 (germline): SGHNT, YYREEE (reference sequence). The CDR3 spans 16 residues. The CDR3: CASSYGTGGMNNEQFF. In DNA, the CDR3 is TGTGCCAGCAGCTACGGGACAGGGGGAATGAACAATGAGCAGTTCTTC.

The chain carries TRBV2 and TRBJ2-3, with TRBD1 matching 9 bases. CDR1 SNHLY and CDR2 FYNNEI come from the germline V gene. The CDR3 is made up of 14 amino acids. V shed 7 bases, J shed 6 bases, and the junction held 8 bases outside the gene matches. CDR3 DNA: TGTGCCAGCAAATCCGGGACAGGGACGGATACGCAGTATTTT. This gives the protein CASKSGTGTDTQYF.

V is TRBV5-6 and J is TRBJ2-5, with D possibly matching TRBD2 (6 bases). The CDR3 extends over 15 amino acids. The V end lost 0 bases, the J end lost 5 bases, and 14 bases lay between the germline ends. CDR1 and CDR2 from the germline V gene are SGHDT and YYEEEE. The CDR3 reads CASSLARGVGETQYF. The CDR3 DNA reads TGTGCCAGCAGCTTGGCCCGCGGGGTAGGGGAGACCCAGTACTTC.

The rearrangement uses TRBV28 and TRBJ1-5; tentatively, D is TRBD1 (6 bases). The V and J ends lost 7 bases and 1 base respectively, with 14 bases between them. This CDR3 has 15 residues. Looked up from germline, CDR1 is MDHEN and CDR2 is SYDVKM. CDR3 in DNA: TGTGCCAGCATCCCGACAGGCTTAAGCAATCAGCCCCAGCATTTT. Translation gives CASIPTGLSNQPQHF.

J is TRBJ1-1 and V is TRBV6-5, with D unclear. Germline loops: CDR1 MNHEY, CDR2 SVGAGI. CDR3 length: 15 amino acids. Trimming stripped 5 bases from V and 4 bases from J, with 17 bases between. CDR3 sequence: CASSPEGGMSTEAFF. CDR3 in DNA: TGTGCCAGCAGTCCAGAGGGCGGGATGAGCACTGAAGCTTTCTTT.

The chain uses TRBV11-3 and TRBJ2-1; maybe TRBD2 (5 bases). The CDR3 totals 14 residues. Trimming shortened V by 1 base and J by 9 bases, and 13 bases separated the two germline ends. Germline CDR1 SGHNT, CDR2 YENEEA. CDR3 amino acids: CASSLAGIWSEQFF. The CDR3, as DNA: TGTGCCAGCAGCTTAGCGGGAATCTGGAGTGAGCAGTTCTTC.

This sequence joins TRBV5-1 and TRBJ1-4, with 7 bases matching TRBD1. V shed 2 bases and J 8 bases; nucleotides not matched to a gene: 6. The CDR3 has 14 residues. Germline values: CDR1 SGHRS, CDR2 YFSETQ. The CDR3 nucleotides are TGCGCCAGCAGCTTCGGTACAGGGGAAGAAAAACTGTTTTTT. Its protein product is CASSFGTGEEKLFF.

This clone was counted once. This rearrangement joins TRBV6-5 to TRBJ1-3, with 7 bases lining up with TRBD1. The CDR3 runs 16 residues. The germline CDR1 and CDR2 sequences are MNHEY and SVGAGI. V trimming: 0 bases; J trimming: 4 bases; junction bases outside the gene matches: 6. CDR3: CASSYSRQGGGNTIYF. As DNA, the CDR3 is TGTGCCAGCAGTTACTCGAGACAGGGCGGGGGAAACACCATATATTTT.

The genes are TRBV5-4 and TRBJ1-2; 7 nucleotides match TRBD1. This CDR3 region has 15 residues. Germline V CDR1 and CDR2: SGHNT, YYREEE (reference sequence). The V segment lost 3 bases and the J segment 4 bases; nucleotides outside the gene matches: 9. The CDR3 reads CASSSGGQTTYGYTF. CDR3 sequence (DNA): TGTGCCAGCAGCTCTGGGGGACAGACTACCTATGGCTACACCTTC.